This TCR beta chain was identified in a study of post-analysis software for immune sequencing data. Unique molecular identifiers were present in the TCR beta cDNA libraries. Once roughly 0.95 to 10 million T cells were used, hundreds of thousands of cDNA molecules resulted. TCRdb used MiXCR to reprocess the PCR reads, holding one entry per CDR3 protein. The sample has about 620,000 distinct CDR3 sequences; around 47% are singletons. Germline lookup yields CDR1 KGHDR and CDR2 SFDVKD. Trimming took 2 bases from V and 1 from J, leaving 10 bases between them. CDR3 length: 15 residues. The study's findings and limits: There were a few TRBV segments more frequent in patients than controls, and TRBV5-6, TRBV5-1 and TRBV20-1 were among them. Compared with controls, patients showed significantly lower normalized Chao1 diversity.

This clonotype was observed a few times. Its antigen is undetermined. The sequenced sample was blood. The source is a girl aged 5 to 17 with multiple sclerosis. This chain connects TRBV24-1 to TRBJ2-5, with D unresolved. The chain's CDR3 is CATSDSGPSQETQYF. The CDR3 DNA follows: TGTGCCACCAGTGATTCCGGACCGTCCCAAGAGACCCAGTACTTC.